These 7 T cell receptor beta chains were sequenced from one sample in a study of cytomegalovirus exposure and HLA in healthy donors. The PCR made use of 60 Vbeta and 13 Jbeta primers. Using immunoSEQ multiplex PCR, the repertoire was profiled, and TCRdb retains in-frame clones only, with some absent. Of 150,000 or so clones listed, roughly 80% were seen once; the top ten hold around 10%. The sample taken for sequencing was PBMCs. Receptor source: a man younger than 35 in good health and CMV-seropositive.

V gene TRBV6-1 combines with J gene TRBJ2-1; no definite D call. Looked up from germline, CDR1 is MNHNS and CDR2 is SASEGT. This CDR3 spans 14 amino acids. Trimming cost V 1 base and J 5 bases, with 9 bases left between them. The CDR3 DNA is TGTGCCAGCAGTGAAGAGTCTACTCACAATGAGCAGTTCTTC. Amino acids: CASSEESTHNEQFF.

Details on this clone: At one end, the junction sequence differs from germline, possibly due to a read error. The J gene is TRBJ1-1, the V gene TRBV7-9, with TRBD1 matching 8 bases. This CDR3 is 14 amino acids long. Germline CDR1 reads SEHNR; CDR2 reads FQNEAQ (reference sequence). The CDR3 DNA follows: TGTTCCAGCAGCTCTCAGGGGGCGCGGACTGAAGCTTTCTTT. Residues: CSSSSQGARTEAFF. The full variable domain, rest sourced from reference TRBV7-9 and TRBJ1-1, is DTGVSQNPRHKITKRGQNVTFRCDPISEHNRLYWYRQTLGQGPEFLTYFQNEAQLEKSRLLSDRFSAERPKGSFSTLEIQRTEQGDSAMYLCSSSSQGARTEAFFGQGTRLTVV.

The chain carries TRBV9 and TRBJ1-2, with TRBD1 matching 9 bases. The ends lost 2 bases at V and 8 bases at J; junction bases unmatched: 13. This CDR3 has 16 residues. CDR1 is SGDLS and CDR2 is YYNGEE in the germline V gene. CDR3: CASSVGQGVSYGGYTF. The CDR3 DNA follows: TGTGCCAGCAGCGTGGGACAGGGTGTTTCCTATGGCGGCTACACCTTC.

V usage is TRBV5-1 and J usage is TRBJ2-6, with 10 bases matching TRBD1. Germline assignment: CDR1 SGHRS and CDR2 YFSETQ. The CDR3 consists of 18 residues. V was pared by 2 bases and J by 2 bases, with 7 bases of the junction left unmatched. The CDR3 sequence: CASSFNPGQGAGANVLTF. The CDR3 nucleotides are TGCGCCAGCAGCTTTAACCCCGGACAGGGGGCTGGGGCCAACGTCCTGACTTTC.

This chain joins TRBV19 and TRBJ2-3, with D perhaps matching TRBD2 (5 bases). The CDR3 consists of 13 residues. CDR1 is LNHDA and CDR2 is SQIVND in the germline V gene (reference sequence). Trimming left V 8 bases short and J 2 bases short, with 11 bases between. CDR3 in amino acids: CASCSSVTDTQYF. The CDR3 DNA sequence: TGTGCCAGTTGCAGTAGCGTCACAGATACGCAGTATTTT.

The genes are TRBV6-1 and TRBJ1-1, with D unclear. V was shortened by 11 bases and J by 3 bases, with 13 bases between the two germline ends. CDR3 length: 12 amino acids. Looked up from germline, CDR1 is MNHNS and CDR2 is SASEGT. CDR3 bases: TGTGCCGCCCTAGATAGGTACACTGAAGCTTTCTTT. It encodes CAALDRYTEAFF.

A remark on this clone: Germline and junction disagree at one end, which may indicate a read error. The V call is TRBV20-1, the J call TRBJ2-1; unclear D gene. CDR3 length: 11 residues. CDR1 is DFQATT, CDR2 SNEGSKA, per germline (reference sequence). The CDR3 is CSAREAFAVIF. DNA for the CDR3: TGCAGTGCTAGAGAAGCATTCGCGGTAATCTTC.